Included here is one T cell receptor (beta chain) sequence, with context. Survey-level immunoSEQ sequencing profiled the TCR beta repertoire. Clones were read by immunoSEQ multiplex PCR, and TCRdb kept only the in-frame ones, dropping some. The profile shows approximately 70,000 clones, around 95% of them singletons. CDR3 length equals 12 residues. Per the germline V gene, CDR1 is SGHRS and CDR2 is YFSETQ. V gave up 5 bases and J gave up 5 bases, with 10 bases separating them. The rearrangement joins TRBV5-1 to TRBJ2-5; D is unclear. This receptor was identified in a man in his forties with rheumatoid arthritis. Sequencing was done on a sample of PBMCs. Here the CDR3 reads CASSHQTETQYF. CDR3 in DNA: TGCGCCAGCAGTCACCAAACGGAGACCCAGTACTTC.